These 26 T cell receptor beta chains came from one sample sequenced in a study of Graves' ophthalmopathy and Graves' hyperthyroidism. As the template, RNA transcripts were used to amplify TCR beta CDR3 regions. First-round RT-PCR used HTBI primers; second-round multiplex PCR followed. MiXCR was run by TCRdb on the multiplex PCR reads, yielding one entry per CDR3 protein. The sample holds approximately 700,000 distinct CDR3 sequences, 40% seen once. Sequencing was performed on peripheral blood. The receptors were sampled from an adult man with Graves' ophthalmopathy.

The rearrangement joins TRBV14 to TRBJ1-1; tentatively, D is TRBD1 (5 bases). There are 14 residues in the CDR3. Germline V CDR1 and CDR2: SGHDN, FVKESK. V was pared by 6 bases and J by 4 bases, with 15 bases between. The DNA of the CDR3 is TGTGCCAGCAGTTACGCCCAGGGAACCACTGAAGCTTTCTTT. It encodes CASSYAQGTTEAFF.

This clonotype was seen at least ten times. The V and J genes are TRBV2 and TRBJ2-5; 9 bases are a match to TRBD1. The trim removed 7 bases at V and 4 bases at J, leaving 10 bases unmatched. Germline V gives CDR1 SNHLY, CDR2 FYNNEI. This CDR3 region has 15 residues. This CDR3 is CASKAPGQGGETQYF. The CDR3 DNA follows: TGTGCCAGCAAAGCACCGGGACAGGGTGGAGAGACCCAGTACTTC.

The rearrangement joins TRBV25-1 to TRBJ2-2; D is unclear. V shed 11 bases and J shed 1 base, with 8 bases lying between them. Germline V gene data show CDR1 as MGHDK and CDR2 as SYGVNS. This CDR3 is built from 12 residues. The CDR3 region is CALIVNTGELFF. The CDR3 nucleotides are TGTGCCCTGATCGTGAACACCGGGGAGCTGTTTTTT.

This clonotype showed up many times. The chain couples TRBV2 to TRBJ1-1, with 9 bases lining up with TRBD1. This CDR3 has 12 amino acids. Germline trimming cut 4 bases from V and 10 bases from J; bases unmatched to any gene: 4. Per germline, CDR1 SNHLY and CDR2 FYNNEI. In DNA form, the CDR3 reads TGTGCCAGCAGTGGCACAGGGGGCCGAGCTTTCTTT. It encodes CASSGTGGRAFF.

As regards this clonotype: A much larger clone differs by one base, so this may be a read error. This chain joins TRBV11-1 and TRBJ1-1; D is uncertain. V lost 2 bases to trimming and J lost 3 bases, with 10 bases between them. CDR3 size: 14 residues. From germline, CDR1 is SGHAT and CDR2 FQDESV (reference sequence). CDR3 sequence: CASSLTEMDTEAFF. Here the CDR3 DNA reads TGTGCCAGCAGCTTAACTGAAATGGACACTGAAGCTTTCTTT.

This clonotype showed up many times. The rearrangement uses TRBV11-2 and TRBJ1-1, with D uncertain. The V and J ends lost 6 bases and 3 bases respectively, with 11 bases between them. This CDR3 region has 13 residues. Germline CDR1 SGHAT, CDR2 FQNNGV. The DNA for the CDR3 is TGTGCCAGCAGTATGGCGGGAGACACTGAAGCTTTCTTT. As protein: CASSMAGDTEAFF.

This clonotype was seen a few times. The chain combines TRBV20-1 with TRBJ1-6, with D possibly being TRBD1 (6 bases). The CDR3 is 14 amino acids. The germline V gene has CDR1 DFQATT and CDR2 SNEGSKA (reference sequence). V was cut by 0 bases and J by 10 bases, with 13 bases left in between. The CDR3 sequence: CSARDSGDESPLHF. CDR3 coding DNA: TGCAGTGCTAGAGATTCAGGGGACGAATCACCCCTCCACTTT.

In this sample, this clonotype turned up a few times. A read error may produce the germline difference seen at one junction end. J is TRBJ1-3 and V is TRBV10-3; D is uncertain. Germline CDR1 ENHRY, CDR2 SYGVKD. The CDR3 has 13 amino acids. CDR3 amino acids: CASSENSGNTIYF. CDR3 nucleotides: TGTGCCAGCAGTGAAAACTCTGGAAACACCATATATTTT.

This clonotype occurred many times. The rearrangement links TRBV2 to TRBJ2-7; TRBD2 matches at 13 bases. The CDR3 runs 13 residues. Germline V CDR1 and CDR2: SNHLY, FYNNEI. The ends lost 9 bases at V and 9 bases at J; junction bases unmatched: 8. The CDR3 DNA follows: TGTGCCAGGGGGACTAGCGGGACCAGAGGGCAGTACTTC. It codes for CARGTSGTRGQYF. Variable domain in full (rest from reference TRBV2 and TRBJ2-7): EPEVTQTPSHQVTQMGQEVILRCVPISNHLYFYWYRQILGQKVEFLVSFYNNEISEKSEIFDDQFSVERPDGSNFTLKIRSTKLEDSAMYFCARGTSGTRGQYFGPGTRLTVT.

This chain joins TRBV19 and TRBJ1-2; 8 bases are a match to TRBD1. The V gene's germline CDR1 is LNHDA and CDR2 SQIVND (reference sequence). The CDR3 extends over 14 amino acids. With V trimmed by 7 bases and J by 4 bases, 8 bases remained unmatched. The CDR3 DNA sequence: TGTGCCAGTACCCAAGGACAGGGCGCCTATGGCTACACCTTC. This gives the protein CASTQGQGAYGYTF.

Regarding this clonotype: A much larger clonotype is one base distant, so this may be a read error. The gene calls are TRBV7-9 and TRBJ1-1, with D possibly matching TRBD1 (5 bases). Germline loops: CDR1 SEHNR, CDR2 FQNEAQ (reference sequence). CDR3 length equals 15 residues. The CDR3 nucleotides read TGTGCCAGCAGCTTAGCGGGGGTGCCGAACGCTGAAGCTTTCTTT. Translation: CASSLAGVPNAEAFF.

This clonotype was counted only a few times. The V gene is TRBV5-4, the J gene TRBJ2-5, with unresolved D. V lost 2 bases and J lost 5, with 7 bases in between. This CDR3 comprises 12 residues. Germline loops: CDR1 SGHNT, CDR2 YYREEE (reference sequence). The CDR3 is CASSFVGETQYF. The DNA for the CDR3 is TGTGCCAGCAGCTTTGTCGGTGAGACCCAGTACTTC.

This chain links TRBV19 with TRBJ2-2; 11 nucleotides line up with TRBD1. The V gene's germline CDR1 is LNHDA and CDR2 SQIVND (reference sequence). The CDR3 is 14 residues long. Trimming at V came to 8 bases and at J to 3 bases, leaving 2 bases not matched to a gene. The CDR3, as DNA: TGTGCCAGTCGGGACAGGGGGTACACCGGGGAGCTGTTTTTT. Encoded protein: CASRDRGYTGELFF. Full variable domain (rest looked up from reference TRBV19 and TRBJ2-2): DGGITQSPKYLFRKEGQNVTLSCEQNLNHDAMYWYRQDPGQGLRLIYYSQIVNDFQKGDIAEGYSVSREKKESFPLTVTSAQKNPTAFYLCASRDRGYTGELFFGEGSRLTVL.

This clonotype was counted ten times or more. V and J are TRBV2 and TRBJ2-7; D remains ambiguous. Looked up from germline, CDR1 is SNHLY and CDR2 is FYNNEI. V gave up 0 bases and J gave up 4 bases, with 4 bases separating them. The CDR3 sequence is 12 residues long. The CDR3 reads CASSEAAYEQYF. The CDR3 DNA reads TGTGCCAGCAGTGAAGCCGCGTACGAGCAGTACTTC.

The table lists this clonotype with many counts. The CDR3 coding sequence is TGTGCCACCAGTGAGGGGGGCACTGGACAGGCGGTTAACTATGGCTACACCTTC. Translation gives CATSEGGTGQAVNYGYTF. J is TRBJ1-2 and V is TRBV24-1; 7 bases fit TRBD1. Germline values: CDR1 KGHDR, CDR2 SFDVKD. Trimming at V came to 4 bases and at J to 1 base, leaving 14 bases not matched to a gene. The CDR3 sequence is 18 residues long.

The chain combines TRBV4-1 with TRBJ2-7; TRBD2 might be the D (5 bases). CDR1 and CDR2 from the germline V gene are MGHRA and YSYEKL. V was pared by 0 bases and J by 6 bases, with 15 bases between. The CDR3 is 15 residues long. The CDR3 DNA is TGCGCCAGCAGCCAAGAGGGTTTCGATCGGGGCGAGCAGTACTTC. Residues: CASSQEGFDRGEQYF.

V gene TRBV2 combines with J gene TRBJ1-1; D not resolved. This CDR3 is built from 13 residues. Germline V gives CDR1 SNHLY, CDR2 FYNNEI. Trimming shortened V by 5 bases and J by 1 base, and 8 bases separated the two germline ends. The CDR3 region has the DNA TGTGCCAGCAGTTACCTGGCGAACACTGAAGCTTTCTTT. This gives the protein CASSYLANTEAFF.

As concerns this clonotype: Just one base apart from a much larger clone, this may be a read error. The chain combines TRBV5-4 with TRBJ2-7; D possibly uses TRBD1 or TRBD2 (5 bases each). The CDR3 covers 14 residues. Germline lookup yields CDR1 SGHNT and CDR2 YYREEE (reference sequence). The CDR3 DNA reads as TGTGCCAGCAGCCCCCAGGGACGCTCCTGCGAGCAGTACTTC. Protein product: CASSPQGRSCEQYF.

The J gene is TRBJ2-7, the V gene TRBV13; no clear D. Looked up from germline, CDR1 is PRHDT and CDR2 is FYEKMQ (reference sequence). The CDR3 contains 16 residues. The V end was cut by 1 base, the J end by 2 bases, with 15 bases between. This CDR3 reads CASSLARNRYTYEQYF. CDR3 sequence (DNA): TGTGCCAGCAGCTTAGCAAGGAACAGATACACCTACGAGCAGTACTTC.

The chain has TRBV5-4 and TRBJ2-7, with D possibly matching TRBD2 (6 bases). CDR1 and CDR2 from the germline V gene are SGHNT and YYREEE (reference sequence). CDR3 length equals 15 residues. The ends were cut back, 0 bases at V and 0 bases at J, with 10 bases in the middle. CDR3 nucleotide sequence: TGTGCCAGCAGCTTGGGGGCGGGGCCCTCCTACGAGCAGTACTTC. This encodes CASSLGAGPSYEQYF.

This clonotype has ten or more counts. Written as DNA, the CDR3 is TGTGCCAGCAGCACCCGGGACAGAACCTACGAGCAGTACTTC. This codes for CASSTRDRTYEQYF. The rearrangement uses TRBV9 and TRBJ2-7; 7 bases match TRBD1. This CDR3 has 14 amino acids. After removal of 4 bases from V and 2 bases from J, the junction contained 6 bases not matched to a gene. The V gene's germline CDR1 is SGDLS and CDR2 YYNGEE.

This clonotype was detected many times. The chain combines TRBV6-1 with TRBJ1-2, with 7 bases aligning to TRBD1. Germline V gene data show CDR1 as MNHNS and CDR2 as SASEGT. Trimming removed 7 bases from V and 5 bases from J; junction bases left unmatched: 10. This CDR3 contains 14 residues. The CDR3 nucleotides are TGTGCCAGCACCTCTTCGACAGGGAGATATGGCTACACCTTC. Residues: CASTSSTGRYGYTF.

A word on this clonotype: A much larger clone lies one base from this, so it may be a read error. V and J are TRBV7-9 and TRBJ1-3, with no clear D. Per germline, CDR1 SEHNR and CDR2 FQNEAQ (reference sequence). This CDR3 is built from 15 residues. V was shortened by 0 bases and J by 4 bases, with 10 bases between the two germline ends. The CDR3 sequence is CASSLAGSFGNTIYF. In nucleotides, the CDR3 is TGTGCCAGCAGCTTAGCAGGGAGTTTCGGAAACACCATATATTTT.

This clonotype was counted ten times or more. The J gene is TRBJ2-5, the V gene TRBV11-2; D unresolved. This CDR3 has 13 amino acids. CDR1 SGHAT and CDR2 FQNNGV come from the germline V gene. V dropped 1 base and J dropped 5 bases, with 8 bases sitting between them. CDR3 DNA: TGTGCCAGCAGCTTAGGGAGTCGGGAGACCCAGTACTTC. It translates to CASSLGSRETQYF.

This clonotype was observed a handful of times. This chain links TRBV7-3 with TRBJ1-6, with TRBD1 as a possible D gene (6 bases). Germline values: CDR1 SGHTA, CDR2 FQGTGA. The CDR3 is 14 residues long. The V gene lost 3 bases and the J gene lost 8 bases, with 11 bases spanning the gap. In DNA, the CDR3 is TGTGCCAGCAGCTTGAAGGCAGGGGATTCACCCCTCCACTTT. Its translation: CASSLKAGDSPLHF.

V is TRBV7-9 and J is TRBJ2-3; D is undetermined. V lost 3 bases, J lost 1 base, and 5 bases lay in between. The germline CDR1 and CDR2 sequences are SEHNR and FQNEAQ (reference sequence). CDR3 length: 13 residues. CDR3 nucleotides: TGTGCCAGCAGCTTTACTCGCACAGATACGCAGTATTTT. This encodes CASSFTRTDTQYF.